A single sample is the source of the 25 T cell receptor beta chains below, sequenced in a study of blood T cells in healthy people across ages. The second PCR ran about 6 to 11 cycles with a sample-barcoded 5' primer and J-beta primers. TCRdb reprocessed the 5' RACE reads via MiXCR and lists one record per CDR3 protein. The sample lists about 1.1 million distinct CDR3 sequences, approximately 38% occurring once. Sequencing input: blood. These receptors were collected from a man between 18 and 29 years old in good health.

Here the CDR3 reads CASSQVSQSGLFF. CDR3 in DNA: TGTGCCAGCAGCCAAGTTTCCCAATCGGGGCTGTTTTTT. The J gene is TRBJ2-2, the V gene TRBV14, with D unclear. Trimming removed 1 base from V and 13 bases from J, with 13 bases in between. The length of the CDR3 is 13 residues. Germline CDR1 and CDR2: SGHDN and FVKESK.

Only one count was recorded for this clonotype. An end of the junction differs from the germline gene, which may be a read error. The chain employs TRBV12-3 or TRBV12-4 and TRBJ1-2; a weak D match, TRBD1 (5 bases). The CDR3 has 12 amino acids. The CDR3 DNA follows: TGTGCCTGCAGACCGGGGGTGGATGGCTACACCTTC. It specifies CACRPGVDGYTF.

V gene TRBV6-6 combines with J gene TRBJ1-1; the match to TRBD1 covers 11 bases. Germline assignment: CDR1 MNHNY and CDR2 SVGAGI (reference sequence). The J segment lost 7 bases and the V segment lost 6 bases, leaving 10 bases of the junction unmatched. The CDR3 contains 15 residues. CDR3 amino acids: CASSHAGTGGIEAFF. The CDR3 nucleotides are TGTGCCAGCAGCCACGCCGGGACAGGGGGTATTGAAGCTTTCTTT.

The rearrangement uses TRBV4-1 and TRBJ2-1, with 8 bases matching TRBD2. Germline-derived CDR1 and CDR2 are MGHRA and YSYEKL. The CDR3 is 16 amino acids. Unmatched junction bases numbered 6, after V lost 0 bases and J lost 5 bases. CDR3 region: CASSQERGGGNNEQFF. The CDR3 DNA reads TGCGCCAGCAGCCAAGAACGCGGCGGGGGGAACAATGAGCAGTTCTTC.

V usage is TRBV4-3 and J usage is TRBJ1-2; D call uncertain. Germline CDR1 is LGHNA and CDR2 is YSLEER. V was trimmed by 1 base and J by 3 bases, leaving 6 bases between them. This CDR3 is built from 13 residues. CDR3 sequence: CASSQGSHYGYTF. The CDR3 nucleotides are TGCGCCAGCAGCCAAGGTAGCCACTATGGCTACACCTTC.

A single count supports this clonotype. V and J are TRBV6-6 and TRBJ1-5, with 9 bases lining up with TRBD1. Trimming removed 6 bases from V and 5 bases from J; junction bases left unmatched: 14. There are 17 residues in the CDR3. From germline, CDR1 is MNHNY and CDR2 SVGAGI (reference sequence). CDR3 bases: TGTGCCAGCAGCCGACCGGACAGGGGAAAGGGCGATCAGCCCCAGCATTTT. Amino acid sequence: CASSRPDRGKGDQPQHF.

CDR3 DNA sequence: TGTGCCAGCAGATCGACAGGGCGAGAGACCCAGTACTTC. Translated: CASRSTGRETQYF. The rearrangement uses TRBV12-3 or TRBV12-4 and TRBJ2-5; 7 nucleotides match TRBD1. CDR3 length: 13 amino acids. After removal of 6 bases from V and 4 bases from J, the junction contained 5 bases not matched to a gene.

This clonotype was seen more than once but under ten times. The chain employs TRBV7-9 and TRBJ1-2; 10 nucleotides line up with TRBD1. Germline trimming cut 4 bases from V and 8 bases from J; bases unmatched to any gene: 7. The CDR3 runs 14 residues. Germline assignment: CDR1 SEHNR and CDR2 FQNEAQ (reference sequence). CDR3 protein: CASSSRDRGLGYTF. The CDR3 region has the DNA TGTGCCAGCAGCTCCCGGGACAGGGGATTAGGCTACACCTTC.

In this sample, this clonotype turned up a few times. The chain has TRBV20-1 and TRBJ1-4, with unresolved D. Germline V CDR1 and CDR2: DFQATT, SNEGSKA (reference sequence). The CDR3 length is 14 residues. The V end lost 3 bases, the J end lost 7 bases, and 15 bases lay between the germline ends. The CDR3 DNA sequence: TGCAGTGCTAGTGTGACGGTCGGTGGTGAAAAACTGTTTTTT. Protein sequence: CSASVTVGGEKLFF.

The CDR3 coding sequence is TGTGCCAGCGGGCGGGAAGCTGAAGCTTTCTTT. It codes for CASGREAEAFF. The V gene is TRBV2, the J gene TRBJ1-1; no firm D call. This CDR3 spans 11 amino acids. From germline, CDR1 is SNHLY and CDR2 FYNNEI. V was cut by 8 bases and J by 6 bases, with 10 bases left in between.

This clonotype was counted a few times. This sequence joins TRBV11-2 and TRBJ2-4; perhaps D is TRBD1 or TRBD2 (5 bases each). CDR3 length: 15 amino acids. Germline values: CDR1 SGHAT, CDR2 FQNNGV. The ends were cut back, 10 bases at V and 6 bases at J, with 22 bases in the middle. CDR3 loop: CATTNSGTASNIQYF. CDR3 coding DNA: TGTGCCACTACCAATTCCGGGACGGCCTCAAACATTCAGTACTTC.

This clonotype was seen more than once but under ten times. This chain links TRBV7-2 with TRBJ2-1, with 9 bases aligning to TRBD2. Germline-derived CDR1 and CDR2 are SGHTA and FQGNSA. With 1 base clipped from V and 5 bases from J, the junction kept 3 bases outside the gene matches. CDR3 length: 15 residues. The CDR3 region has the DNA TGTGCCAGCAGCTTAGTAGCGGGGGCGGACAATGAGCAGTTCTTC. It translates to CASSLVAGADNEQFF. Full variable domain (missing parts from reference TRBV7-2 and TRBJ2-1): GAGVSQSPSNKVTEKGKDVELRCDPISGHTALYWYRQSLGQGLEFLIYFQGNSAPDKSGLPSDRFSAERTGGSVSTLTIQRTQQEDSAVYLCASSLVAGADNEQFFGPGTRLTVL.

There are a few counts of this clonotype. The rearrangement joins TRBV9 to TRBJ2-7; maybe TRBD2 (5 bases). With 0 bases removed from V and 7 bases from J, the gap between germline ends came to 23 bases. Germline V gene lookup returns CDR1 SGDLS and CDR2 YYNGEE. This CDR3 has 17 amino acids. This CDR3 is CASSVGLETGSYNEQYF. The CDR3 coding sequence is TGTGCCAGCAGCGTAGGGTTGGAGACGGGGTCCTACAATGAGCAGTACTTC. Complete variable domain (other parts from reference TRBV9 and TRBJ2-7): DSGVTQTPKHLITATGQRVTLRCSPRSGDLSVYWYQQSLDQGLQFLIQYYNGEERAKGNILERFSAQQFPDLHSELNLSSLELGDSALYFCASSVGLETGSYNEQYFGPGTRLTVT.

This clonotype was observed a handful of times. The gene calls are TRBV12-3 or TRBV12-4 and TRBJ1-2, with no clear D. This CDR3 spans 14 amino acids. With 4 bases removed from V and 3 bases from J, the gap between germline ends came to 12 bases. This chain's CDR3 is CASSSSLIHYGYTF. The CDR3 DNA is TGTGCCAGCAGTTCCTCACTAATCCACTATGGCTACACCTTC.

This clonotype was counted many times. The genes are TRBV20-1 and TRBJ2-7; the D gene is possibly TRBD2 (6 bases). CDR1 is DFQATT, CDR2 SNEGSKA, per germline (reference sequence). The CDR3 loop spans 13 amino acids. Between the trimmed V and J ends, which lost 6 bases and 0 bases, there was a span of 12 bases. CDR3 amino acids: CSARDSSSYEQYF. DNA of the CDR3: TGCAGTGCCCGGGACTCGAGCTCCTACGAGCAGTACTTC.

The CDR3 DNA sequence: TGTGCCAGCACCCCAGGCGGCCCGATTGGGAACTATGGCTACACCTTC. Protein product: CASTPGGPIGNYGYTF. The chain carries TRBV12-3 or TRBV12-4 and TRBJ1-2, with no clear D. The CDR3 has 16 amino acids. V lost 7 bases and J lost 2, with 20 bases in between.

This rearrangement joins TRBV2 to TRBJ1-1; D is perhaps TRBD1 (5 bases). V was trimmed by 6 bases and J by 6 bases, leaving 17 bases between them. The CDR3 covers 14 residues. Germline V gene sequence: CDR1 SNHLY, CDR2 FYNNEI. The CDR3 loop is CASRMGRESAEAFF. CDR3 DNA sequence: TGTGCCAGCAGGATGGGCAGGGAAAGCGCTGAAGCTTTCTTT.

This chain links TRBV27 with TRBJ2-3, with 10 bases fitting TRBD2. The ends lost 5 bases at V and 4 bases at J; junction bases unmatched: 9. CDR1 and CDR2 (germline): MNHEY, SMNVEV (reference sequence). The CDR3 runs 16 residues. CDR3 protein: CASSPTGLARADTQYF. CDR3 bases: TGTGCCAGCAGTCCCACGGGACTAGCGAGGGCAGATACGCAGTATTTT.

This clonotype turned up a few times. The CDR3 spells CSVESRNYGYTF. The DNA of the CDR3 is TGCAGCGTTGAAAGTCGGAACTATGGCTACACCTTC. The rearrangement uses TRBV29-1 and TRBJ1-2; D ambiguous. Deletions cut 2 bases from V and 2 bases from J, with 6 bases between. The CDR3 is 12 residues long. Germline V lookup: CDR1 SQVTM, CDR2 ANQGSEA.

For the CDR3, the DNA is TGTGCCGGCGCGCCTGGGTCTCCAATTAACTATGGCTACACCTTC. It yields the protein CAGAPGSPINYGYTF. This chain joins TRBV30 and TRBJ1-2; no firm D call. Trimming took off 8 bases at V and 1 base at J, with 20 bases between the two ends. The germline CDR1 and CDR2 sequences are GTSNPN and SVGIG (reference sequence). There are 15 residues in the CDR3.

This chain connects TRBV12-3 or TRBV12-4 to TRBJ1-1; possible D gene TRBD1, 5 bases. With 7 bases removed from V and 3 bases from J, the gap between germline ends came to 12 bases. This CDR3 region has 13 residues. For the CDR3, the DNA is TGTGCCAGCACCCTGGGGGTATACACTGAAGCTTTCTTT. It translates to CASTLGVYTEAFF.

With regard to this clonotype: It may be a read error: a sequence one base away is much more abundant. The V call is TRBV12-3 or TRBV12-4, the J call TRBJ2-1; 10 bases align to TRBD1. The trim removed 6 bases at V and 6 bases at J, leaving 8 bases unmatched. CDR3 length equals 15 residues. The CDR3 region is CASRRDRGVCNEQFF. In DNA form, the CDR3 reads TGTGCCAGCAGGCGGGACAGGGGAGTGTGCAATGAGCAGTTCTTC.

This clonotype was recorded many times. V gene TRBV28 combines with J gene TRBJ1-2, with 7 bases matching TRBD1. Germline-derived CDR1 and CDR2 are MDHEN and SYDVKM. The CDR3 sequence is 15 residues long. Losses at the gene ends were 7 bases for V and 4 bases for J; bases not matched to a gene: 12. The DNA for the CDR3 is TGTGCCAGCAAAGTACCTCGGACAGGTGTCTATGGCTACACCTTC. Its protein is CASKVPRTGVYGYTF.

The genes are TRBV12-3 or TRBV12-4 and TRBJ1-1; D is unresolved. Trimming took off 3 bases at V and 1 base at J, with 9 bases between the two ends. The CDR3 length is 14 residues. The CDR3 spells CASSFRSQNTEAFF. The CDR3 coding sequence is TGTGCCAGCAGTTTCCGGAGCCAGAACACTGAAGCTTTCTTT.

This clonotype came up many times. CDR3 DNA sequence: TGTGCCAGCAGCTTAGGTGTCACAGATACGCAGTATTTT. It encodes CASSLGVTDTQYF. The rearrangement uses TRBV7-7 and TRBJ2-3; D unresolved. V was pared by 1 base and J by 2 bases, with 4 bases between. Looked up from germline, CDR1 is SSHAT and CDR2 is FNYEAQ (reference sequence). CDR3 length: 13 amino acids.